A selection of T cell receptor beta chains follows, all from one sample in a study of cytomegalovirus exposure and HLA in healthy donors. The repertoire was sequenced with immunoSEQ multiplex PCR; TCRdb's copy has only in-frame clones and lacks some. The sample contains fewer than 200,000 clones, more than 60% of which appear only once. Sequenced input: PBMCs. The receptors come from a male donor in good health and CMV-seronegative. CDR3s include the opening cysteine and the closing phenylalanine or tryptophan. Fields, in order: J gene, clone size, V gene, D gene, CDR3 DNA, CDR3 protein. The D gene is left open where the match is weak. Size values are once, few and many counts, or a class for expanded clones, and some rows have none.

>TRBJ1-6|NA|TRBV7-9|TRBD1
TGTGCCAGCAGCGAGACAGGGGTGAAGGGTTCACCCCTCCACTTT
CASSETGVKGSPLHF
>TRBJ2-7|NA|TRBV29-1|TRBD1
TGCAGCGTTCCGACAGGGGTTGGCTACGAGCAGTACTTC
CSVPTGVGYEQYF
>TRBJ1-2|NA|TRBV28|TRBD1
TGTGCCAGCAGTTCCTTGACAGGGAACTATGGCTACACCTTC
CASSSLTGNYGYTF
>TRBJ2-2|NA|TRBV18|TRBD1
TGTGCCAGCTCACCTTCAAGGGGGCAAAACACCGGGGAGCTGTTTTTT
CASSPSRGQNTGELFF
>TRBJ2-3|few|TRBV6-5|NA
TGTGCCAGCAGTTACGACTATACGCAGTATTTT
CASSYDYTQYF
>TRBJ2-2|NA|TRBV4-3|TRBD1
TGCGCTTCCAGGGGGTTCACCGGGGAGCTGTTTTTT
CASRGFTGELFF
>TRBJ1-1|NA|TRBV7-9|NA
TGTGCCAGCAGCTTATCCCCCTCGGGGTTGAACACTGAAGCTTTCTTT
CASSLSPSGLNTEAFF
>TRBJ2-7|once|TRBV11-3|TRBD2
TGTGCCAGCAGCGAAAGTAGCGGGAGGGCCAGAGAGCAGTACTTC
CASSESSGRAREQYF
>TRBJ2-3|NA|TRBV7-9|TRBD1
TGTGCCAGCAGCTTCAAGGCACGACCCGGGACAGGGGAAGCAGATACGCAGTATTTT
CASSFKARPGTGEADTQYF
>TRBJ2-1|NA|TRBV6-5|TRBD2
TGTGCCAGCAGTATTCTAGCGGGGGGTCTCAATGAGCAGTTCTTC
CASSILAGGLNEQFF
>TRBJ2-6|few|TRBV5-1|TRBD2
TGCGCCAGCAGCCTGGACGCTAGCGGGAGCCCTGGGGCCAACGTCCTGACTTTC
CASSLDASGSPGANVLTF
>TRBJ2-7|NA|TRBV4-2|NA
TGTGCCAGCAGCCAAGAGGGGGCTGCCAGAGAAGAGCAGTACTTC
CASSQEGAAREEQYF
>TRBJ1-1|NA|TRBV18|TRBD1
TGTGCCAGCTCACCACCGATGGGGACAGGGAGTTCAGCTTTCTTT
CASSPPMGTGSSAFF
>TRBJ2-7|NA|TRBV11-1|TRBD1
TGTGCCAGCAGCTTAGCGGGGGACAGATACTACGAGCAGTACTTC
CASSLAGDRYYEQYF
>TRBJ2-7|NA|TRBV6-5|NA
TGTGCCAGCAGACCCGATCCAGGGCCCGCCTACGAGCAGTACTTC
CASRPDPGPAYEQYF
>TRBJ2-3|NA|TRBV28|TRBD2
TGTGCCAGTAGTCTCTCGACTAGCGGGAGATGGTGGAATACGCAGTATTTT
CASSLSTSGRWWNTQYF
>TRBJ2-5|NA|TRBV6-1|TRBD1
TGTGCCAGCCAGACAGGGGGCGTGAAGACCCAGTACTTC
CASQTGGVKTQYF
>TRBJ1-3|NA|TRBV5-6|TRBD1
TGTGCCAGCAGCTTGTTTTTTTGGACAGGGGACGGAAACACCATATATTTT
CASSLFFWTGDGNTIYF
>TRBJ1-3|NA|TRBV27|NA
TGTGCCAGCAGTTCCCAGGGGCCCTCCCGGGGCACCATATATTTT
CASSSQGPSRGTIYF
>TRBJ2-3|NA|TRBV2|TRBD1
TGTGCCAGCAGGGGACAGCCAGTTGGAGATACGCAGTATTTT
CASRGQPVGDTQYF
>TRBJ1-2|NA|TRBV5-8|NA
TGTGCCAGCAGCTGGGAGGGGAGGTTTGGCTACACCTTC
CASSWEGRFGYTF
>TRBJ2-7|few|TRBV30|TRBD2
TGTGCCTGGAAGCGGGGGTTCTACGAGCAGTACTTC
CAWKRGFYEQYF
>TRBJ2-7|once|TRBV7-9|NA
TGTGCCAGCAGCGCGAATAAAAACTACGAGCAGTACTTC
CASSANKNYEQYF
>TRBJ1-3|NA|TRBV5-1|NA
TGCGCCAGCAGCTCGGAGGGCTCTGGAAACACCATATATTTT
CASSSEGSGNTIYF
>TRBJ2-7|NA|TRBV5-6|TRBD2
TGTGCCAGCAGCCCAACTACTAGCGGGGCTTACGAGCAGTACTTC
CASSPTTSGAYEQYF
>TRBJ2-3|NA|TRBV18|TRBD2
TGTGCCAGCTCACCATTAGCGGGGGATGGCCGTGATACGCAGTATTTT
CASSPLAGDGRDTQYF
>TRBJ2-1|NA|TRBV6-4|TRBD2
TGTGCCAGCAGCAAGACTAGCGGGAGAGGTAATGAGCAGTTCTTC
CASSKTSGRGNEQFF
>TRBJ1-2|NA|TRBV28|NA
TGTGCCAGCAGTTTATCAGGCTATGGCTACACCTTC
CASSLSGYGYTF
>TRBJ1-2|NA|TRBV11-2|TRBD1
TGTGCCAGCAGACGTGTAGGACAGGGATATGGCTACACCTTC
CASRRVGQGYGYTF
>TRBJ1-4|NA|TRBV20-1|NA
TGCAGTGCTCCGGGTCCTCTTGGGCTGTTTTTT
CSAPGPLGLFF
>TRBJ2-5|NA|TRBV12-5|TRBD1
TGTGCTAGTGGCCCGGGACAGGGGGGCCAAGAGACCCAGTACTTC
CASGPGQGGQETQYF
>TRBJ1-1|once|TRBV6-6|NA
TGTGCCAGCAGTTACTCCCGAGACACTGAAGCTTTCTTT
CASSYSRDTEAFF
>TRBJ2-1|NA|TRBV6-5|NA
TGTGCCAGCAGTCACACTCTTGCGGGGCACAATGAGCAGTTCTTC
CASSHTLAGHNEQFF
>TRBJ1-2|NA|TRBV27|NA
TGTGCCAGCAGCGAGGGTTATGGCTACACCTTC
CASSEGYGYTF
>TRBJ2-7|NA|TRBV5-5|NA
TGTGCCAGCAGCTTGGCCGCGTCCTCGTACGAGCAGTACTTC
CASSLAASSYEQYF
>TRBJ1-5|NA|TRBV7-3|NA
TGTGCCAGCAGCTTAGGCCCTAATCAGCCCCAGCATTTT
CASSLGPNQPQHF
>TRBJ2-7|NA|TRBV7-3|NA
TGTGCCAGCAGCTTTGAACCAGGGAACTACGAGCAGTACTTC
CASSFEPGNYEQYF